This T cell receptor beta chain was captured in a study of T cell repertoires in cytomegalovirus infection. Study findings and constraints: It was HLA-C-restricted CMV-specific TCR beta clonotypes that dominated the response ex vivo. Accumulated public TCR beta family frequency recognized individuals carrying CMV together with the relevant HLA.

Between the trimmed V and J ends, which lost 1 base and 7 bases, there was a span of 14 bases. Germline CDR1 reads SGHVS; CDR2 reads FNYEAQ. This CDR3 is 15 amino acids long. Comments on this clonotype: The antigen remains unidentified.

TCRdb itself ran the reads through MiXCR, one entry per CDR3 protein. Of 650,000 to 900,000 distinct CDR3 sequences listed, 30% to 35% are singletons. The chain carries TRBV7-6 and TRBJ1-5; D gene unclear. The specimen comprised cultured CD8+ T cells from PBMCs, sampled from culture after CMV antigen stimulation. The receptor comes from a human donor in good health (CMV status not recorded). Some clones in this sample may be carry-over from other donors' samples. The CDR3 loop is CASSLGAGITQPQHF. In DNA, the CDR3 is TGTGCCAGCAGCTTAGGGGCGGGTATCACCCAGCCCCAGCATTTT.